This record covers a single T cell receptor (beta chain). Antigen specificity is unknown. This entry comes from a study of Ad26.COV2.S vaccination and SARS-CoV-2 variants. Findings and caveats of the study: Individuals receiving vaccine had higher spike-specific TCR breadth than placebo recipients did. Vaccine and placebo recipients had comparable breadth of non-spike TCRs. Reported findings describe substantial breadth in spike-specific CD8+ and CD4+ T cell responses following vaccination.

Treatment in this sample: about 20 received Ad26.COV2.S at low or high dose, single or two shots; several received placebo; per-sample allocation not given. Day 63 following the first vaccine or placebo injection was when the samples were taken. CDR3 length: 14 amino acids. V was trimmed by 0 bases and J by 8 bases, leaving 11 bases between them. Germline CDR1 is SGHKS and CDR2 is YYEKEE (reference sequence). Profiling relied on immunoSEQ multiplex PCR, and the TCRdb table lists in-frame clones only, not all of them. This table holds over 400,000 clones, 75% to 90% found once. The V and J genes are TRBV5-5 and TRBJ1-4, with unresolved D. Source: peripheral blood, taken in a trial of Ad26.COV2.S vaccine versus placebo. This receptor was obtained from a person between 18 and 65 years old who received the Ad26.COV2.S COVID-19 vaccine or a placebo. The CDR3 nucleotides are TGTGCCAGCAGCTTGGATAGGTGGCGGGAAAAACTGTTTTTT. It translates to CASSLDRWREKLFF.